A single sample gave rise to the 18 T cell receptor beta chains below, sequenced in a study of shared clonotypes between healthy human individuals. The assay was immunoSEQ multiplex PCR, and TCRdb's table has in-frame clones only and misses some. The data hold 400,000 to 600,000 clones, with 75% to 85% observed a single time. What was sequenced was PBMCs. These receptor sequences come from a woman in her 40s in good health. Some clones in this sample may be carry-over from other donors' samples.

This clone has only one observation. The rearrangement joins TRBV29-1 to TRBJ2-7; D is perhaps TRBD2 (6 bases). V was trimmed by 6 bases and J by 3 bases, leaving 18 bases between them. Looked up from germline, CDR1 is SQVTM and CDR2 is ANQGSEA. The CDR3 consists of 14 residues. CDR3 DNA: TGCAGCGTAGCCGGGACTGATAAATTCTACGAGCAGTACTTC. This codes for CSVAGTDKFYEQYF.

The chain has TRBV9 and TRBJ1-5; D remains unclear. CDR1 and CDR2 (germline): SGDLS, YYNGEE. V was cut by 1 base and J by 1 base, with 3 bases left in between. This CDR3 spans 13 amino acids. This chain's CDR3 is CASSVSSNQPQHF. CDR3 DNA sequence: TGTGCCAGCAGCGTATCCAGCAATCAGCCCCAGCATTTT. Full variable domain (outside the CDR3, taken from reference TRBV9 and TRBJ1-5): DSGVTQTPKHLITATGQRVTLRCSPRSGDLSVYWYQQSLDQGLQFLIQYYNGEERAKGNILERFSAQQFPDLHSELNLSSLELGDSALYFCASSVSSNQPQHFGDGTRLSIL.

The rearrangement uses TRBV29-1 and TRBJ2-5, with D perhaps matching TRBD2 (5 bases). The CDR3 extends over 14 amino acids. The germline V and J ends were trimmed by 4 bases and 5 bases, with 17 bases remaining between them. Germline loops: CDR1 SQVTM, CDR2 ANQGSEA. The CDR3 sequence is CSVGAVGPGETQYF. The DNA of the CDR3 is TGCAGCGTTGGCGCTGTCGGACCGGGGGAGACCCAGTACTTC.

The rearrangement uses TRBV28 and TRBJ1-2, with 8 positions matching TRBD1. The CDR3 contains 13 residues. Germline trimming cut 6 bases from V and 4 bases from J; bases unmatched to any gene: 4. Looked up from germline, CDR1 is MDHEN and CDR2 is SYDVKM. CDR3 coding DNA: TGTGCCAGCAGGACAGGGGCGGGCTATGGCTACACCTTC. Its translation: CASRTGAGYGYTF.

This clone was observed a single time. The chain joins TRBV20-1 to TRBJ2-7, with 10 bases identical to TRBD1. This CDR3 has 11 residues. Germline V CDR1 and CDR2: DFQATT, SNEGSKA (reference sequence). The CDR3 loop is CSGDRGYEQYF. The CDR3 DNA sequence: TGCAGCGGGGACAGGGGCTACGAGCAGTACTTC.

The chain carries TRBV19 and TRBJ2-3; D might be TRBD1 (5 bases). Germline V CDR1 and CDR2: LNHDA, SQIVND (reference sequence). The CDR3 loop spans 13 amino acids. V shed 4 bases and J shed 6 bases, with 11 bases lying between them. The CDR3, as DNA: TGTGCCAGTAGTACGACAGTACCGGATACGCAGTATTTT. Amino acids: CASSTTVPDTQYF. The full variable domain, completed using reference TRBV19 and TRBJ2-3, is DGGITQSPKYLFRKEGQNVTLSCEQNLNHDAMYWYRQDPGQGLRLIYYSQIVNDFQKGDIAEGYSVSREKKESFPLTVTSAQKNPTAFYLCASSTTVPDTQYFGPGTRLTVL.

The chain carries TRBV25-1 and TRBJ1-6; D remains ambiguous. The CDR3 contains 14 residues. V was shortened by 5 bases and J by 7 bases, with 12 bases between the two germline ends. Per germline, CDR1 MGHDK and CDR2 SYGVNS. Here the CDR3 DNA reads TGTGCCAGCAGTAGTGATTTGGGGAATTCACCCCTCCACTTT. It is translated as CASSSDLGNSPLHF.

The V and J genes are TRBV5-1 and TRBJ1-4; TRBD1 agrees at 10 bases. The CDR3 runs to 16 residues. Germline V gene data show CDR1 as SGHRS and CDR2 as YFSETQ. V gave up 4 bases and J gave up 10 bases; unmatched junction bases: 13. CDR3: CASSPNTGTGEAKLFF. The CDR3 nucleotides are TGCGCCAGCAGCCCGAATACCGGGACAGGGGAGGCAAAACTGTTTTTT.

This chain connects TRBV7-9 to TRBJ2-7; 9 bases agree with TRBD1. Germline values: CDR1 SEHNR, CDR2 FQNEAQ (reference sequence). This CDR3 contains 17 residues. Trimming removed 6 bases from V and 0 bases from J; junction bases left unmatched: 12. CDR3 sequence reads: CASRSWTGEPSSYEQYF. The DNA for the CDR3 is TGTGCCAGCAGATCTTGGACAGGGGAACCTAGCTCCTACGAGCAGTACTTC.

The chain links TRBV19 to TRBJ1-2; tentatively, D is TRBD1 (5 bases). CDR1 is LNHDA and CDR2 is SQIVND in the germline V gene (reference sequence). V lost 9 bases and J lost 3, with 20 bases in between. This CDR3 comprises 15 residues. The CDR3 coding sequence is TGTGCCAGCATGGTCCAGGGAGTTAATTACTATGGCTACACCTTC. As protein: CASMVQGVNYYGYTF.

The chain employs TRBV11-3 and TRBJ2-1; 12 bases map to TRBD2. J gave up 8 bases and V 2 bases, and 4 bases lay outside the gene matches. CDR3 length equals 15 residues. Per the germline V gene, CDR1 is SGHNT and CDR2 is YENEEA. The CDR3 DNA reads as TGTGCCAGCAGCTTACGACTAGCGGGAGTTGATGAGCAGTTCTTC. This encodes CASSLRLAGVDEQFF.

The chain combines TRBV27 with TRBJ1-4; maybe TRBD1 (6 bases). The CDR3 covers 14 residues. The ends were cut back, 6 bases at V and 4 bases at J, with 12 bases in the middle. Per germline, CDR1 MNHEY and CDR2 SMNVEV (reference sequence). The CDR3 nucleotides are TGTGCCAGCAGGGTGACAGGCCTTAATGAAAAACTGTTTTTT. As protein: CASRVTGLNEKLFF.

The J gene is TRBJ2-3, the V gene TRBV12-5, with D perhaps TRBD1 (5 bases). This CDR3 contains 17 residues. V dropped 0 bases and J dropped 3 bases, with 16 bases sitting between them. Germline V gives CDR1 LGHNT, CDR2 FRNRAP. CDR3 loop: CASGLVSRTPATDTQYF. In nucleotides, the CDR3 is TGTGCTAGTGGTTTGGTATCGCGGACACCCGCAACAGATACGCAGTATTTT.

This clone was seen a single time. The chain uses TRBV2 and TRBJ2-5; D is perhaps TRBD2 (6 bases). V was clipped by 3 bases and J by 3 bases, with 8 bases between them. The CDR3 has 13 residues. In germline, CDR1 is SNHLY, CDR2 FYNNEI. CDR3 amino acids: CASSDGGEETQYF. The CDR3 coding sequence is TGTGCCAGCAGTGACGGGGGAGAAGAGACCCAGTACTTC.

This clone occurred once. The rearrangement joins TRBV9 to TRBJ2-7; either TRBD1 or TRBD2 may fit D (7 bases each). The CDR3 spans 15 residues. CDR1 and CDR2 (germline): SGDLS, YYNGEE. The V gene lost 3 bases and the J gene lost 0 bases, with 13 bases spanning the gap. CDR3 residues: CASSAGGTTSYEQYF. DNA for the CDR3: TGTGCCAGCAGCGCAGGGGGGACTACCTCCTACGAGCAGTACTTC. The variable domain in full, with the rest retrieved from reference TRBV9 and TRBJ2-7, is DSGVTQTPKHLITATGQRVTLRCSPRSGDLSVYWYQQSLDQGLQFLIQYYNGEERAKGNILERFSAQQFPDLHSELNLSSLELGDSALYFCASSAGGTTSYEQYFGPGTRLTVT.

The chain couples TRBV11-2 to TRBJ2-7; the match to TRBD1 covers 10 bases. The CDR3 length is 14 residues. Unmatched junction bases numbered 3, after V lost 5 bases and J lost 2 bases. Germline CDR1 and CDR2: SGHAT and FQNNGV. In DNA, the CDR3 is TGTGCCAGCAGCCGGGACAGGGGTCCCTACGAGCAGTACTTC. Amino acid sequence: CASSRDRGPYEQYF.

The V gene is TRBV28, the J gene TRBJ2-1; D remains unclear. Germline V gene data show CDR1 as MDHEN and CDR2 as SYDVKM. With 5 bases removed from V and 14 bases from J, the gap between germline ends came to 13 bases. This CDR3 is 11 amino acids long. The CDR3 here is CASSPSTQKFF. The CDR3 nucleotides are TGTGCCAGCAGTCCCTCGACGCAGAAGTTCTTC.

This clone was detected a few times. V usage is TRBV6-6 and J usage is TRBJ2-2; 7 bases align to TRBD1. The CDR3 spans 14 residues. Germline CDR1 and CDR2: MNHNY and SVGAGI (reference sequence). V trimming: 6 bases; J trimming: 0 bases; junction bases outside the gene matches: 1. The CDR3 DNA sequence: TGTGCCAGCAGGGACAGGACGAACACCGGGGAGCTGTTTTTT. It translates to CASRDRTNTGELFF.